A single sample is the source of the 27 T cell receptor beta chains below, sequenced in a study of cytomegalovirus exposure and HLA in healthy donors. PCR involved 60 Vbeta and 13 Jbeta primers. Sequencing used immunoSEQ multiplex PCR; TCRdb keeps in-frame clones, though not all of them. The profile covers about 250,000 clones, with 78% appearing a single time and less than 0.6% taken by the ten largest. The sample consisted of PBMCs. The receptors come from a boy aged 5-17 years in good health and CMV-seronegative.

The rearrangement links TRBV6-1 to TRBJ2-7; D uncertain. Germline-derived CDR1 and CDR2 are MNHNS and SASEGT. Trimming removed 4 bases from V and 6 bases from J, with 16 bases in between. CDR3 length: 14 residues. CDR3 amino acids: CASSGEQLRLEQYF. CDR3 in DNA: TGTGCCAGCAGTGGTGAGCAGCTTCGACTCGAGCAGTACTTC.

The chain carries TRBV27 and TRBJ2-5; 13 bases agree with TRBD2. The J call may be incorrect, as the DNA end agrees better with TRBJ2-7. The CDR3 length is 15 residues. CDR1 and CDR2 (germline): MNHEY, SMNVEV (reference sequence). CDR3: CASSPWTSGGHEQYF. In DNA, the CDR3 is TGTGCCAGCAGTCCGTGGACTAGCGGGGGCCACGAGCAGTACTTC.

The chain carries TRBV19 and TRBJ2-7; the D gene is possibly TRBD2 (6 bases). Trimming took off 1 base at V and 9 bases at J, with 13 bases between the two ends. CDR3 length equals 13 residues. Germline loops: CDR1 LNHDA, CDR2 SQIVND (reference sequence). The chain's CDR3 is CASSIAPPGVQYF. The DNA of the CDR3 is TGTGCCAGTAGTATAGCCCCTCCGGGAGTGCAGTACTTC.

This clone was seen only once. V is TRBV10-2 and J is TRBJ1-1; D is uncertain. The V end lost 7 bases, the J end lost 3 bases, and 12 bases lay between the germline ends. CDR1 is WSHSY, CDR2 SAAADI, per germline. The CDR3 runs 13 residues. This CDR3 reads CASNRPGDTEAFF. In DNA, the CDR3 is TGCGCCAGCAACCGCCCCGGGGACACTGAAGCTTTCTTT.

The rearrangement uses TRBV27 and TRBJ1-6; 7 bases match TRBD1. Per germline, CDR1 MNHEY and CDR2 SMNVEV (reference sequence). V lost 5 bases, J lost 10 bases, and 17 bases stayed unmatched. This CDR3 is 17 amino acids long. DNA of the CDR3: TGTGCCAGCAGTCCACCCGGTAATTGGGACAGCCACTCACCCCTCCACTTT. Protein product: CASSPPGNWDSHSPLHF.

V gene TRBV5-8 combines with J gene TRBJ2-7, with a possible D match to TRBD1 (6 bases). V was trimmed by 1 base and J by 2 bases, leaving 13 bases between them. Germline CDR1 is SGHTS and CDR2 is YDEGEE. The CDR3 spans 15 residues. The CDR3 spells CASSLWGTPTYEQYF. The CDR3 bases are TGTGCCAGCAGCTTGTGGGGGACACCTACCTACGAGCAGTACTTC. The full variable domain, its missing parts supplied by reference TRBV5-8 and TRBJ2-7, is EAGVTQSPTHLIKTRGQQATLRCSPISGHTSVYWYQQALGLGLQFLLWYDEGEERNRGNFPPRFSGRQFPNYSSELNVNALELEDSALYLCASSLWGTPTYEQYFGPGTRLTVT.

The chain couples TRBV7-9 to TRBJ1-1, with unresolved D. This CDR3 comprises 14 residues. Germline values: CDR1 SEHNR, CDR2 FQNEAQ (reference sequence). V shed 6 bases and J shed 1 base, with 12 bases lying between them. DNA for the CDR3: TGTGCCAGCAGTCCTCGGGCGGGGAACACTGAAGCTTTCTTT. Its translation is CASSPRAGNTEAFF. Drawing the rest from reference TRBV7-9 and TRBJ1-1, the complete variable domain is DTGVSQNPRHKITKRGQNVTFRCDPISEHNRLYWYRQTLGQGPEFLTYFQNEAQLEKSRLLSDRFSAERPKGSFSTLEIQRTEQGDSAMYLCASSPRAGNTEAFFGQGTRLTVV.

CDR3: CASSFNRGTSTDTQYF. The CDR3 DNA reads as TGTGCCAGCAGCTTCAATCGGGGTACGAGCACAGATACGCAGTATTTT. The V gene is TRBV7-9, the J gene TRBJ2-3, with D perhaps matching TRBD2 (5 bases). Trimming took 3 bases from V and 0 from J, leaving 13 bases between them. Germline loops: CDR1 SEHNR, CDR2 FQNEAQ (reference sequence). The CDR3 has 16 residues.

The genes are TRBV11-2 and TRBJ2-5, with a possible D match to TRBD2 (5 bases). This CDR3 comprises 13 residues. The V and J ends lost 4 bases and 5 bases respectively, with 11 bases between them. CDR1 is SGHAT and CDR2 is FQNNGV in the germline V gene. The CDR3 is CASSSVAPETQYF. DNA for the CDR3: TGTGCCAGCAGCTCAGTAGCGCCGGAGACCCAGTACTTC.

V is TRBV5-1 and J is TRBJ1-5; D might be TRBD1 (6 bases). CDR3 length: 14 amino acids. Trimming took 0 bases from V and 3 from J, leaving 7 bases between them. Germline V gene sequence: CDR1 SGHRS, CDR2 YFSETQ. Written as DNA, the CDR3 is TGCGCCAGCAGCTTGGCAGGGGACAATCAGCCCCAGCATTTT. It is translated as CASSLAGDNQPQHF. Filled out from reference TRBV5-1 and TRBJ1-5, the complete variable domain reads KAGVTQTPRYLIKTRGQQVTLSCSPISGHRSVSWYQQTPGQGLQFLFEYFSETQRNKGNFPGRFSGRQFSNSRSEMNVSTLELGDSALYLCASSLAGDNQPQHFGDGTRLSIL.

This clone appeared a single time. The V and J genes are TRBV2 and TRBJ1-2, with D unresolved. Germline CDR1 is SNHLY and CDR2 is FYNNEI. Trimming stripped 7 bases from V and 7 bases from J, with 7 bases between. The CDR3 runs 10 residues. CDR3 loop: CASISSGYTF. CDR3 nucleotides: TGTGCCAGCATTTCATCTGGCTACACCTTC.

The chain is built from TRBV5-1 and TRBJ2-7, with 7 bases matching TRBD2. Germline V lookup: CDR1 SGHRS, CDR2 YFSETQ. This CDR3 is built from 14 residues. With V trimmed by 3 bases and J by 2 bases, 5 bases remained unmatched. CDR3 nucleotide sequence: TGCGCCAGCAGCTCGACTAGCTCAACCTACGAGCAGTACTTC. It translates to CASSSTSSTYEQYF.

The chain joins TRBV19 to TRBJ2-7, with TRBD1 identical over 8 bases. Per germline, CDR1 LNHDA and CDR2 SQIVND (reference sequence). V lost 4 bases, J lost 1 base, and 3 bases stayed unmatched. The CDR3 is 14 amino acids. The CDR3 DNA reads as TGTGCCAGTAGTACCCGGACAGGGTCCTACGAGCAGTACTTC. This encodes CASSTRTGSYEQYF.

Turning to this clone: Other DNA sequences in the sample encode the same CDR3. V and J are TRBV27 and TRBJ2-2; the match to TRBD2 covers 12 bases. The germline V gene has CDR1 MNHEY and CDR2 SMNVEV (reference sequence). CDR3 length: 15 residues. Losses at the gene ends were 4 bases for V and 4 bases for J; bases not matched to a gene: 1. DNA of the CDR3: TGTGCCAGCAGTTCGGGACTAGCGGGCACCGGGGAGCTGTTTTTT. Its protein product is CASSSGLAGTGELFF.

The rearrangement joins TRBV5-1 to TRBJ2-7; possible D gene TRBD2, 5 bases. The germline CDR1 and CDR2 sequences are SGHRS and YFSETQ. This CDR3 spans 12 amino acids. Trimming took off 4 bases at V and 9 bases at J, with 14 bases between the two ends. The CDR3 sequence: CASSPRTGLQYF. In DNA, the CDR3 is TGCGCCAGCAGCCCCCGGACTGGATTGCAGTACTTC.

CDR3 nucleotides: TGTGCCTGGAGAACTACCTCATTCTACACAGATACGCAGTATTTT. Its protein is CAWRTTSFYTDTQYF. This rearrangement joins TRBV30 to TRBJ2-3; D is unclear. The V end lost 3 bases, the J end lost 2 bases, and 15 bases lay between the germline ends. The germline gives CDR1 GTSNPN, CDR2 SVGIG (reference sequence). This CDR3 comprises 15 residues.

The CDR3 region is CASSPGQGRANTIYF. The CDR3 DNA sequence: TGTGCCAGCTCACCCGGGCAGGGTCGGGCAAACACCATATATTTT. The chain links TRBV18 to TRBJ1-3, with D maybe TRBD1 (5 bases). The CDR3 has 15 amino acids. The germline V and J ends were trimmed by 3 bases and 6 bases, with 15 bases remaining between them. Germline loops: CDR1 KGHSH, CDR2 LQKENI.

V usage is TRBV7-9 and J usage is TRBJ2-2, with 10 bases that match TRBD1. The CDR3 extends over 18 amino acids. J gave up 4 bases and V 1 base, and 9 bases lay outside the gene matches. Germline loops: CDR1 SEHNR, CDR2 FQNEAQ (reference sequence). The CDR3 sequence: CASSLGTGGFYATGELFF. CDR3 sequence (DNA): TGTGCCAGCAGCTTAGGGACAGGGGGTTTCTATGCCACCGGGGAGCTGTTTTTT.

The chain couples TRBV11-3 to TRBJ2-2; no clear D gene. The CDR3 sequence is 12 residues long. Germline V gives CDR1 SGHNT, CDR2 YENEEA. Trimming took off 5 bases at V and 4 bases at J, with 5 bases between the two ends. CDR3 amino acids: CASSPFTGELFF. CDR3 nucleotide sequence: TGTGCCAGCAGCCCCTTCACCGGGGAGCTGTTTTTT.

J is TRBJ2-5 and V is TRBV29-1; perhaps TRBD2 as D (5 bases). V gave up 6 bases and J gave up 5 bases, with 19 bases separating them. Germline CDR1 is SQVTM and CDR2 is ANQGSEA. This CDR3 region has 14 residues. In DNA form, the CDR3 reads TGCAGCGTGAAAGAGGGTGGGATGGGGGAGACCCAGTACTTC. Its protein is CSVKEGGMGETQYF.

The chain uses TRBV5-4 and TRBJ1-1; 10 bases fit TRBD1. The CDR3 runs to 19 residues. In germline, CDR1 is SGHNT, CDR2 YYREEE (reference sequence). J was trimmed by 4 bases and V by 0 bases; bases with no gene match: 15. CDR3: CASSLGQGASLGRFTEAFF. DNA of the CDR3: TGTGCCAGCAGCTTGGGACAGGGGGCTTCCCTGGGACGCTTCACTGAAGCTTTCTTT. Based on the CDR3 plus reference TRBV5-4 and TRBJ1-1, the full variable domain is ETGVTQSPTHLIKTRGQQVTLRCSSQSGHNTVSWYQQALGQGPQFIFQYYREEENGRGNFPPRFSGLQFPNYSSELNVNALELDDSALYLCASSLGQGASLGRFTEAFFGQGTRLTVV.

V is TRBV2 and J is TRBJ1-1; no clear D gene. V was shortened by 7 bases and J by 0 bases, with 6 bases between the two germline ends. This CDR3 has 12 residues. The germline V gene has CDR1 SNHLY and CDR2 FYNNEI. CDR3 in amino acids: CASKELNTEAFF. Here the CDR3 DNA reads TGTGCCAGCAAGGAGCTGAACACTGAAGCTTTCTTT.

In DNA, the CDR3 is TGTGCCAGCAGCAAACGTCCTAGCGGGATAGATAGTGAGCAGTTCTTC. Translated, it gives CASSKRPSGIDSEQFF. The rearrangement links TRBV11-3 to TRBJ2-1; 9 bases are a match to TRBD2. The germline CDR1 and CDR2 sequences are SGHNT and YENEEA. The length of the CDR3 is 16 residues. The V and J ends lost 5 bases and 9 bases, in that order; junction bases with no gene match: 14. Variable domain in full (rest from reference TRBV11-3 and TRBJ2-1): EAGVVQSPRYKIIEKKQPVAFWCNPISGHNTLYWYLQNLGQGPELLIRYENEEAVDDSQLPKDRFSAERLKGVDSTLKIQPAELGDSAVYLCASSKRPSGIDSEQFFGPGTRLTVL.

The V and J genes are TRBV18 and TRBJ1-3; no definite D call. The CDR3 totals 15 residues. V was clipped by 1 base and J by 1 base, with 8 bases between them. Germline V gives CDR1 KGHSH, CDR2 LQKENI. This CDR3 reads CASSPLSGSGNTIYF. The CDR3 coding sequence is TGTGCCAGCTCACCACTTTCCGGGTCTGGAAACACCATATATTTT.

Details on this clone: Different DNA sequences within this sample yield the same CDR3. The gene calls are TRBV4-1 and TRBJ1-5, with D uncertain. The germline V and J ends were trimmed by 6 bases and 4 bases, with 19 bases remaining between them. CDR3 length equals 16 residues. CDR1 and CDR2 (germline): MGHRA, YSYEKL. Written as DNA, the CDR3 is TGCGCCAGCAGGAAGGCACTACCGGGGAGTAATCAGCCCCAGCATTTT. Its protein product is CASRKALPGSNQPQHF.

This clone appeared a few times. This chain uses TRBV19 with TRBJ2-1; no clear D gene. V was clipped by 3 bases and J by 6 bases, with 3 bases between them. CDR3 size: 11 residues. Per the germline V gene, CDR1 is LNHDA and CDR2 is SQIVND (reference sequence). This CDR3 is CASSILNEQFF. For the CDR3, the DNA is TGTGCCAGTAGTATCCTCAATGAGCAGTTCTTC.

J is TRBJ2-1 and V is TRBV27, with unresolved D. Germline V lookup: CDR1 MNHEY, CDR2 SMNVEV (reference sequence). This CDR3 has 16 residues. Deletions cut 5 bases from V and 0 bases from J, with 14 bases between. CDR3 coding DNA: TGTGCCAGCAGTCCTAGAGGCGCGAGCTCCTACAATGAGCAGTTCTTC. It encodes CASSPRGASSYNEQFF.